The present T cell receptor beta chain was sequenced within a study of radiation and T cells in renal cell carcinoma. Overall study: Nephrectomy followed 15 Gy stereotactic body radiation by 4 weeks. Findings of the study overall: In blood, top tumor clones expanded by 2 weeks, shrinking by 4.

Notes on this clone: No antigen is known for it.

Time point here: blood 2 weeks post-SBRT. This sample's treatment: 15 Gy SBRT to primary tumor, nephrectomy 4 weeks later. Radiation-treated patients gave blood at baseline, week 2 and week 4. Clones were read by immunoSEQ multiplex PCR, and TCRdb kept only the in-frame ones, dropping some. Seen here are some 75,000 clones, 82% observed once, and the top ten hold 5.8%. CDR1 and CDR2 from the germline V gene are SGHRS and YFSETQ. The CDR3 covers 15 residues. V lost 6 bases to trimming and J lost 7 bases; unmatched junction nucleotides: 13. The chain recombines TRBV5-1 with TRBJ1-2, with TRBD1 matching 9 bases. The specimen was blood, collected from a patient whose treatment included radiotherapy and nephrectomy. This TCR was sampled from a man aged 60-69 years with renal cell carcinoma. This chain's CDR3 is CASKPPGQGTRGYTF. In DNA form, the CDR3 reads TGCGCCAGCAAACCACCGGGACAGGGAACCCGTGGCTACACCTTC.